This T cell receptor beta chain was sequenced during a study of cytomegalovirus exposure and HLA in healthy donors. 60 Vbeta and 13 Jbeta primers were used in PCR. Generated by immunoSEQ multiplex PCR, the TCRdb table keeps only in-frame clones and is missing some. In the table there are tens of thousands of clones, just under 80% of which are singletons. Germline V gene lookup returns CDR1 MDHEN and CDR2 SYDVKM. CDR3 length equals 16 residues. With V trimmed by 8 bases and J by 0 bases, 10 bases remained unmatched. This receptor was identified in a woman between 40 and 50 years old in good health and CMV-seronegative. The specimen sequenced was PBMCs. The V call is TRBV28, the J call TRBJ2-3; 8 nucleotides agree with TRBD1. The CDR3 protein is CASPPRTGTSTDTQYF. The DNA of the CDR3 is TGTGCCAGCCCCCCCCGGACAGGGACTAGCACAGATACGCAGTATTTT.